This TCR beta chain was identified during a study of chemoradiotherapy in HPV16-positive cancers. Background on the study: Candidate HPV-specific T-cell clones and common TCR motifs came from functional assays in two HPV16-positive patients. Study findings and constraints: Only a couple of HPV16-positive patients supplied the functional HPV-specificity definition. Candidate HPV-specific clones and E7-related TCR motifs grew in tumor during treatment.

Note on this clone: Its specificity is unknown.

This table comes from immunoSEQ multiplex PCR, and its TCRdb copy is limited to in-frame clones, with some not included. The sample has approximately 35,000 clones, over 75% seen once. The clonotype comes from a human donor with HPV-associated anogenital cancer. This sample comprised blood, obtained from a patient who underwent chemoradiotherapy.

The CDR3, as DNA: TGTGCCAGTAGTCTAACTGCAGGCTACGAGCAGTACTTC. It is translated as CASSLTAGYEQYF. The V gene is TRBV19, the J gene TRBJ2-7, with D uncertain. CDR3 length: 13 residues. From germline, CDR1 is LNHDA and CDR2 SQIVND (reference sequence). Trimming left V 5 bases short and J 3 bases short, with 11 bases between.